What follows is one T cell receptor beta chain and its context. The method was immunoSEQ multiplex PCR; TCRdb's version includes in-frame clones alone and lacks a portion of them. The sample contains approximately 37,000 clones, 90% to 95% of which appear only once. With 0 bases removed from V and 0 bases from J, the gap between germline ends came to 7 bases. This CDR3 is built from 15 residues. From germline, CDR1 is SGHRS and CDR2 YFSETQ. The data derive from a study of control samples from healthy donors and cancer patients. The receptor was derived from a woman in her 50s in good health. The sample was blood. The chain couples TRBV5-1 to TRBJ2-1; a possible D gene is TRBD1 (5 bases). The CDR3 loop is CASSLGQTSYNEQFF. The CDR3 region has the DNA TGCGCCAGCAGCTTGGGACAGACCTCCTACAATGAGCAGTTCTTC.